The entry below describes one T cell receptor (beta chain). Its target is unknown. The method was immunoSEQ multiplex PCR; TCRdb's version includes in-frame clones alone and lacks a portion of them. This sample has some 130,000 clones, with about 90% found just once. This sample is part of a study of T cell responses to AZD1222 COVID-19 vaccine. General study points: Just six people given AZD1222 tested seropositive at baseline.

The CDR3 covers 16 residues. The germline V gene encodes CDR1 KGHDR and CDR2 SFDVKD. Trimming cost V 0 bases and J 4 bases, with 14 bases left between them. The specimen was peripheral blood, collected on day 0 of AZD1222 vaccination. The chain couples TRBV24-1 to TRBJ1-2; D remains ambiguous. The TCR comes from an adult in good health. The CDR3 bases are TGTGCCACCAGTGATTTGAGGCAGGCCGAACCCTATGGCTACACCTTC. Residues: CATSDLRQAEPYGYTF.